Listed below are T cell receptor beta chains from one sample, sequenced in a study of early T cells in non-severe SARS-CoV-2 infection. TCRdb used MiXCR to reprocess the 5' RACE reads, holding one entry per CDR3 protein. The data contain 55,000 to 75,000 distinct CDR3 sequences, about 9.3% of them singletons. The material sequenced was whole blood. These receptors were obtained from an adult who was a healthcare worker with PCR-confirmed SARS-CoV-2 infection or an uninfected control (not recorded which). CDR3s include the opening cysteine and the closing phenylalanine or tryptophan. Clone size is stated in some rows and not others, as once, few, many or a class when expanded.

few | TRBV20-1 | CSASTLMDTQYF
few | TRBV2 | CASTLQGGLEQFF
many | TRBV7-3 | CASSLTPSSPLHF
few | TRBV6-2/TRBV6-3 | CASRPQAVTDTQYF
few | TRBV18 | CASSPATAQNQETQYF
few | TRBV19 | CASSIGPLVKNIQYF
few | TRBV20-1 | CSARGTWDTEAFF
few | TRBV3-1 | CASSQVGQGGDTQYF
many | TRBV20-1 | CSASSRKSTDTQYF
few | TRBV7-2 | CASSPRTAQNTEAFF
- | TRBV3-1 | CASSQNRFLDTGELFF
- | TRBV6-4 | CASSERMDTSSGANVLTF